A selection of T cell receptor beta chains follows, all from one sample in a study of T cell repertoires in cytomegalovirus infection. MiXCR, run by TCRdb on the reads, gives a single entry per CDR3 protein. The sample has about 360,000 distinct CDR3 sequences, 15% to 20% seen once; the top ten hold 7.5% to 9.5%. Sample: PBMCs. These TCRs come from a human donor in good health (CMV status not recorded). Some clones in this sample may be carry-over from other donors' samples. The CDR3 runs from the conserved cysteine through the conserved F or W. Each record gives: V gene, D gene, CDR3 protein. A D gene is named only where the DNA matches it firmly.

v_gene: TRBV11-2; d_gene: TRBD2; CDR3aa: CASSWDGGYTDTQYF
v_gene: TRBV29-1; d_gene: NA; CDR3aa: CSVADGLNYGYTF
v_gene: TRBV20-1; d_gene: TRBD2; CDR3aa: CSARVAGGQNEQFF
v_gene: TRBV11-2; d_gene: NA; CDR3aa: CASSLDEGIGGANVLTF
v_gene: TRBV20-1; d_gene: TRBD1; CDR3aa: CSASPDRTSYGYTF
v_gene: TRBV15; d_gene: NA; CDR3aa: CATSRDKGNEKLFF
v_gene: TRBV7-2; d_gene: NA; CDR3aa: CASSLVEWQETQYF
v_gene: TRBV5-6; d_gene: NA; CDR3aa: CASSRTGIRETQYF
v_gene: TRBV6-2/TRBV6-3; d_gene: NA; CDR3aa: CASSHGMQETQYF
v_gene: TRBV28; d_gene: NA; CDR3aa: CASSLRDIINQPQHF
v_gene: TRBV7-9; d_gene: TRBD1; CDR3aa: CASSIRQGPGTEAFF
v_gene: TRBV10-3; d_gene: TRBD1; CDR3aa: CATTDRGFDQPQHF
v_gene: TRBV2; d_gene: NA; CDR3aa: CASSEFVTTGLPSGANVLTF
v_gene: TRBV4-1; d_gene: NA; CDR3aa: CASSQVWVAKNIQYF
v_gene: TRBV7-9; d_gene: TRBD2; CDR3aa: CASSRGGGFSSYEQYF
v_gene: TRBV20-1; d_gene: NA; CDR3aa: CSASIALAYEQYF
v_gene: TRBV19; d_gene: NA; CDR3aa: CASNIGHRLNQPQHF
v_gene: TRBV7-2; d_gene: TRBD2; CDR3aa: CASSFSGSTYEQYF
v_gene: TRBV20-1; d_gene: TRBD2; CDR3aa: CSARDWTSQETQYF
v_gene: TRBV10-3; d_gene: NA; CDR3aa: CAISEFAETQYF
v_gene: TRBV9; d_gene: TRBD2; CDR3aa: CASSVGAGGPRNEQFF
v_gene: TRBV7-2; d_gene: NA; CDR3aa: CASSLVAYSPLHF
v_gene: TRBV2; d_gene: NA; CDR3aa: CASKREEETQYF
v_gene: TRBV7-2; d_gene: NA; CDR3aa: CASSLQQNTEAFF
v_gene: TRBV12-3/TRBV12-4; d_gene: TRBD1; CDR3aa: CASSITRGRNTEAFF
v_gene: TRBV18; d_gene: NA; CDR3aa: CASSPRTVDLNTGELFF
v_gene: TRBV7-8; d_gene: TRBD1; CDR3aa: CASSLAPGQGDGYTF
v_gene: TRBV7-2; d_gene: NA; CDR3aa: CASSPFPSLRNEQFF
v_gene: TRBV2; d_gene: NA; CDR3aa: CASSAMAGEQFF
v_gene: TRBV19; d_gene: TRBD2; CDR3aa: CASSMSEGLAGGHEQFF
v_gene: TRBV12-3/TRBV12-4; d_gene: NA; CDR3aa: CASSFSGGRGDTQYF
v_gene: TRBV5-6; d_gene: TRBD1; CDR3aa: CASSLGSTGGYGYTF
v_gene: TRBV5-5; d_gene: NA; CDR3aa: CASSLESNRANTGELFF
v_gene: TRBV14; d_gene: NA; CDR3aa: CASSPGHKVPNEQFF
v_gene: TRBV19; d_gene: TRBD1; CDR3aa: CASSIIVGQRMDNEQFF
v_gene: TRBV27; d_gene: TRBD1; CDR3aa: CASSGVQGKRSPLHF
v_gene: TRBV7-2; d_gene: NA; CDR3aa: CASSFGRYSNQPQHF
v_gene: TRBV12-3/TRBV12-4; d_gene: TRBD2; CDR3aa: CASDGRGSYNEQFF
v_gene: TRBV5-8; d_gene: NA; CDR3aa: CASSLEQPNYGYTF
v_gene: TRBV18; d_gene: NA; CDR3aa: CASSPRGEGAEAFF
v_gene: TRBV12-3/TRBV12-4; d_gene: TRBD1; CDR3aa: CASSSLDRGLEKLFF
v_gene: TRBV29-1; d_gene: TRBD1; CDR3aa: CSVGWDREGNQPQHF
v_gene: TRBV4-1; d_gene: NA; CDR3aa: CASSQMGRRGVTDTQYF
v_gene: TRBV19; d_gene: NA; CDR3aa: CASSSPTGRGWTDEQFF
v_gene: TRBV10-2; d_gene: NA; CDR3aa: CASSGPGQKNEQFF
v_gene: TRBV20-1; d_gene: TRBD2; CDR3aa: CSARVAGGPETQYF
v_gene: TRBV7-2; d_gene: NA; CDR3aa: CASSLNGEKLFF
v_gene: TRBV5-3; d_gene: NA; CDR3aa: CASIGTFGNGYTF
v_gene: TRBV6-2/TRBV6-3; d_gene: NA; CDR3aa: CASSTTRGNTGELFF
v_gene: TRBV27; d_gene: TRBD2; CDR3aa: CASSRSGRDSYEQYF
v_gene: TRBV20-1; d_gene: NA; CDR3aa: CSAAGSNQPQHF
v_gene: TRBV20-1; d_gene: NA; CDR3aa: CSAPPSDWVGVTDTQYF
v_gene: TRBV7-8; d_gene: TRBD2; CDR3aa: CASSSFPGLAGLKQETQYF
v_gene: TRBV5-4; d_gene: TRBD2; CDR3aa: CASSLTSGEDATDTQYF
v_gene: TRBV4-1; d_gene: TRBD1; CDR3aa: CASSQGPIGTETWNTEAFF
v_gene: TRBV15; d_gene: NA; CDR3aa: CATSRGPGQNTGELFF
v_gene: TRBV12-5; d_gene: NA; CDR3aa: CASGFSNYGYTF
v_gene: TRBV29-1; d_gene: NA; CDR3aa: CSVNRELTDTQYF